The 2 T cell receptor beta chains in this list originate from one sample, sequenced in a study of CD8 T cells in ankylosing spondylitis. TCRdb fed the 5' RACE reads into MiXCR, producing one record per CDR3 protein. The sample holds fewer than 200,000 distinct CDR3 sequences, around a sixth seen once. Sequencing input: blood, either unsorted or a sorted T cell fraction (not recorded which). Source of these receptors: a male donor aged 10-29 years with ankylosing spondylitis or in good health (not recorded which).

Ten or more counts support this clonotype. The gene calls are TRBV24-1 and TRBJ2-1; a weak D match, TRBD2 (5 bases). V shed 2 bases and J shed 13 bases, with 11 bases lying between them. There are 12 residues in the CDR3. In germline, CDR1 is KGHDR, CDR2 SFDVKD. This CDR3 is CATSDYGVEQFF. The DNA of the CDR3 is TGTGCCACCAGTGATTACGGGGTCGAACAGTTCTTC.

This clonotype showed up many times. This rearrangement joins TRBV4-3 to TRBJ2-5; perhaps TRBD1 as D (6 bases). The CDR3 runs to 14 residues. Trimming left V 5 bases short and J 1 base short, with 11 bases between. Germline-derived CDR1 and CDR2 are LGHNA and YSLEER. The CDR3 loop reads CASSDGRGQETQYF. In DNA form, the CDR3 reads TGCGCCAGCAGCGACGGCAGGGGCCAAGAGACCCAGTACTTC.